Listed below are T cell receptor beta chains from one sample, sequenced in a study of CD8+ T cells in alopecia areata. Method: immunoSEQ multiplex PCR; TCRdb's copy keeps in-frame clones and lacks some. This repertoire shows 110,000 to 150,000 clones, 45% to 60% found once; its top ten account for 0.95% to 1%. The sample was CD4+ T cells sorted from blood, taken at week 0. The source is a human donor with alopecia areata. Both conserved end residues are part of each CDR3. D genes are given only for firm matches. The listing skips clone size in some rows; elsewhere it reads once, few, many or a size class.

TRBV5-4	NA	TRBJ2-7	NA	TGTGCCAGCAGCTCTCGCGCATCAAATCTAGCCTACGAGCAGTACTTC	CASSSRASNLAYEQYF
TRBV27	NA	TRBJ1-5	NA	TGTGCCAGCAGTTTAGAAGACATCCAGCCCCAGCATTTT	CASSLEDIQPQHF
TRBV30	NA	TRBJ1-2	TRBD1	TGTGCCTGGTCGACAGGGGACTATGGCTACACCTTC	CAWSTGDYGYTF
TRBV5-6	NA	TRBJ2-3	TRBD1	TGTGCCAGCAGCACGGGACAGGGGAACGCAGATACGCAGTATTTT	CASSTGQGNADTQYF
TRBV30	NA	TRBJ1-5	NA	TGTGCCTGGAGTGTACGGGTGGGGGGCCTCAATCAGCCCCAGCATTTT	CAWSVRVGGLNQPQHF
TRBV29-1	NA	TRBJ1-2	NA	TGCAGCGCCGGAGGGGGTGACTATGGCTACACCTTC	CSAGGGDYGYTF
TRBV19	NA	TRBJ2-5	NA	TGTGCCAGTTCGAATAATTGGGCCCGGGAGACCCAGTACTTC	CASSNNWARETQYF
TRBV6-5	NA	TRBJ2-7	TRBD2	TGTGCCACCAAGCGGGAGACCTACGAGCAGTACTTC	CATKRETYEQYF
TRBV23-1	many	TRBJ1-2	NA	TGCGCCAGCAGTCACCCCGCAGGCTACACCTTC	CASSHPAGYTF
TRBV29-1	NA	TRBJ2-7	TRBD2	TGCAGCGTGTCGGGACTAGCGGGAGGGGACTCCTACGAGCAGTACTTC	CSVSGLAGGDSYEQYF
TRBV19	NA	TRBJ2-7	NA	TGTGCCAGTAGTAGACCCTGGACGCAGCTCTCCTACGAGCAGTACTTC	CASSRPWTQLSYEQYF
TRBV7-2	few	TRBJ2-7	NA	TGTGCCAGCAGCTCCCCGGGACACAGCTACGAGCAGTACTTC	CASSSPGHSYEQYF
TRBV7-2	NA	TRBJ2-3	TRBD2	TGTGCCAGCAGCTTAGGTTTCAGCGGGATCACAGATACGCAGTATTTT	CASSLGFSGITDTQYF
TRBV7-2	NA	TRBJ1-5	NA	TGTGCCAGCAGCTTAGAGGCTAACGATCCCCAGCATTTT	CASSLEANDPQHF
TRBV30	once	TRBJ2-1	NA	TGTGCCTGGAGTGCCGGACAGGGGAGGGTGGTAGCGGGAAATGAGCAGTTCTTC	CAWSAGQGRVVAGNEQFF
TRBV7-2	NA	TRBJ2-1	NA	TGTGCCAGCAGCCTTGACAGGTTTGATGAGCAGTTCTTC	CASSLDRFDEQFF
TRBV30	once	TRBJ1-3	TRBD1	TGTGCCTGGGAAGGACAGGGGGCTGGAAACACCATATATTTT	CAWEGQGAGNTIYF
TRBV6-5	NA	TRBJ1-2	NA	TGTGCCAGCAGAAACGGCGCGGGGGGCTATGGCTACACCTTC	CASRNGAGGYGYTF
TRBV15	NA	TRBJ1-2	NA	TGTGCCACCAGCAGGGGAGACAGGAACTATGGCTACACCTTC	CATSRGDRNYGYTF
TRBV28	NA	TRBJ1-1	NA	TGTGCCAGCAGTCTGGACAGGAACACTGAAGCTTTCTTT	CASSLDRNTEAFF
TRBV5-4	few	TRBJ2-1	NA	TGTGCCAGCAGCCCACCCCGCTCGGGTGAGCAGTTCTTC	CASSPPRSGEQFF
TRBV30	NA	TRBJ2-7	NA	TGTGCCTGGAGTGGAGACACTGCCTACGAGCAGTACTTC	CAWSGDTAYEQYF
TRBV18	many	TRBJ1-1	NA	TGTGCCAGCTCACCTGCCCCTGACACTGAAGCTTTCTTT	CASSPAPDTEAFF